This paragraph reports one T cell receptor beta chain. Its specificity is unknown. This CDR3 has 15 amino acids. Germline assignment: CDR1 LNHDA and CDR2 SQIVND (reference sequence). V shed 5 bases and J 4 bases; nucleotides not matched to a gene: 8. The sample is drawn from a study of T cell clones after liver transplantation. The overall study: Apart from three HCV-positive recipients, transplants were for non-autoimmune, non-viral reasons. Study-wide points: These preliminary findings come from unstandardized post-transplant sampling times.

The table came from immunoSEQ multiplex PCR; TCRdb's copy has only in-frame clones and leaves some out. The sample has 45,000 to 55,000 clones, 65% to 85% seen once. V usage is TRBV19 and J usage is TRBJ1-1, with 9 positions matching TRBD1. The sequence was collected from a human donor who received a liver transplant. Sequencing was performed on CD4+ T cells from blood, taken before liver transplant. The CDR3 here is CASSPGTGLSTEAFF. CDR3 sequence (DNA): TGTGCCAGTAGTCCCGGGACAGGGTTGAGCACTGAAGCTTTCTTT.